The table lists the clone carrying this T cell receptor beta chain with a few counts. Its target is not known. Drawing of peripheral blood yielded roughly 9.8 milliliters from each donor. It was with a sample-barcoded 5' primer and a J-beta primer mix that a second PCR of about 6 to 11 cycles was run. TCRdb re-derived calls from the 5' RACE reads in MiXCR, one entry per CDR3 protein. The sample consists of some 760,000 distinct CDR3 sequences, just under 25% of them appearing once. Trimming removed 2 bases from V and 4 bases from J, with 9 bases in between. Per the germline V gene, CDR1 is SGHRS and CDR2 is YFSETQ. This CDR3 contains 13 residues. The data are from a study of blood T cells in healthy people across ages. Study results and caveats: TCR beta diversity was tightly associated with the proportion of naive T cells.

This same sample was also taken into another study, of T cells of mothers and their children. That study adds: The study recruited three healthy Caucasian mothers and their six children as donors.

Sequenced: blood. V is TRBV5-1 and J is TRBJ1-1; D uncertain. This receptor was obtained from a boy under 18 in good health. The CDR3 spells CASSLVGFTEAFF. CDR3 nucleotide sequence: TGCGCCAGCAGCTTAGTGGGATTCACTGAAGCTTTCTTT.